A selection of T cell receptor beta chains follows, all from one sample in a study of T cell responses to AZD1222 COVID-19 vaccine. The repertoire was sequenced with immunoSEQ multiplex PCR; TCRdb's copy has only in-frame clones and lacks some. The data contain some 180,000 clones, around 94% of them singletons. The specimen comprised peripheral blood, sampled 28 days after the second dose of the MenACWY control vaccine. These receptors originate from an adult who received the MenACWY meningococcal vaccine as a control. CDR3s include the opening cysteine and the closing phenylalanine or tryptophan. Each record gives: clone size, V gene, D gene, J gene, CDR3 DNA, CDR3 protein. The D gene is left open where the match is weak. Clone size, where shown, is once, few, many, or a class for clones that have expanded.

NA	TRBV5-4	NA	TRBJ2-1	TGTGCCAGCAGCTTGGTCGGCGGGGCCTACAATGAGCAGTTCTTC	CASSLVGGAYNEQFF
NA	TRBV5-6	NA	TRBJ1-1	TGTGCCAGCAGTCTCGGGGCAGGGTTACGAGCTTTCTTT	CASSLGAGLRAFF
NA	TRBV5-1	TRBD1	TRBJ2-5	TGCGCCAGCAGCTTGGGAGGAGCAGGGGGTATCCTAGAGACCCAGTACTTC	CASSLGGAGGILETQYF
few	TRBV30	NA	TRBJ1-4	TGTGCCTGGAGATTAAGGAACGAAAAACTGTTTTTT	CAWRLRNEKLFF
NA	TRBV19	TRBD1	TRBJ1-1	TGTGCCAGTACCAGGGACAGGGGGCAAACTGAAGCTTTCTTT	CASTRDRGQTEAFF
NA	TRBV14	NA	TRBJ2-2	TGTGCCAGCAGCCAACGGCTAGCTGTTAGCACCGGGGAGCTGTTTTTT	CASSQRLAVSTGELFF
NA	TRBV19	NA	TRBJ1-2	TGTGCCAGTAGTTTATGGACAGATAACTATGGCTACACCTTC	CASSLWTDNYGYTF
NA	TRBV5-1	NA	TRBJ2-3	TGCGCCAGCAGCTTGGGTCCTGGTGGGAGCACAGATACGCAGTATTTT	CASSLGPGGSTDTQYF
NA	TRBV27	NA	TRBJ2-2	TGTGCCAGCCGCAACGAGGGAATCGGGGAGCTGTTTTTT	CASRNEGIGELFF
NA	TRBV7-9	NA	TRBJ2-7	TGTGCCAGCAGCTTAGCAGGGGGTCTCTACGAGCAGTACTTC	CASSLAGGLYEQYF
NA	TRBV19	NA	TRBJ1-1	TGTGCCAGTAGTATAGAGACCCAGACTGAAGCTTTCTTT	CASSIETQTEAFF
NA	TRBV10-3	TRBD1	TRBJ2-2	TGTGCCGTCTCAGGGGGCGCGGACACCGGGGAGCTGTTTTTT	CAVSGGADTGELFF
NA	TRBV19	NA	TRBJ1-5	TGTGCCAGTAGTATATTTGCCCGGGGCAGGGGCAATCAGCCCCAGCATTTT	CASSIFARGRGNQPQHF
NA	TRBV7-9	NA	TRBJ1-1	TGTGCCAGCAGTTCTGGGAATGGGAACACTGAAGCTTTCTTT	CASSSGNGNTEAFF
NA	TRBV11-2	NA	TRBJ1-3	TGTGCCAGCAGCTTAGTATCAACTGGAAACACCATATATTTT	CASSLVSTGNTIYF
once	TRBV19	TRBD1	TRBJ1-1	TGTGCCAGTAGGACCACGGACAGGTTGAACACTGAAGCTTTCTTT	CASRTTDRLNTEAFF
NA	TRBV6-5	NA	TRBJ1-2	TGTGCCAGCAGTTACTCTACGAGGTCGTATGGCTACACCTTC	CASSYSTRSYGYTF
NA	TRBV4-1	NA	TRBJ2-7	TGCGCCAGCAGCCACCAGGAGGCCCACTCCTACGAGCAGTACTTC	CASSHQEAHSYEQYF
NA	TRBV27	TRBD2	TRBJ2-2	TGTGCCAGCAGGACCGGGACTAGCGGGAGGTCCACCGGGGAGCTGTTTTTT	CASRTGTSGRSTGELFF
NA	TRBV7-3	NA	TRBJ1-1	TGTGCCAGCAGCTTAGGATCGGGGATGAACACTGAAGCTTTCTTT	CASSLGSGMNTEAFF
NA	TRBV7-3	NA	TRBJ2-3	TGTGCCAGCAGCTTAGGACTTCGAACTAGCACAGATACGCAGTATTTT	CASSLGLRTSTDTQYF
NA	TRBV7-9	NA	TRBJ1-5	TGTGCCAGCAACCGGGACCGCGATCAGCCCCAGCATTTT	CASNRDRDQPQHF
NA	TRBV9	TRBD1	TRBJ1-1	TGTGCCAGCAGCTCGTCACAGGGGGCGGCCACTGAAGCTTTCTTT	CASSSSQGAATEAFF
NA	TRBV5-6	TRBD1	TRBJ1-6	TGTGCCAGCAGCGGGGGACAGGGGGCTTACAATTCACCCCTCCACTTT	CASSGGQGAYNSPLHF
once	TRBV18	TRBD1	TRBJ1-2	TGTGCCAGCTCACCACGGGACAGGGCTCCTGGCTACACCTTC	CASSPRDRAPGYTF
NA	TRBV6-6	NA	TRBJ2-7	TGTGCCAGCAGTCGTCAGGGTTCAGATTACGAGCAGTACTTC	CASSRQGSDYEQYF
NA	TRBV28	TRBD1	TRBJ1-6	TGTGCCAGCCATACCCGGGCAGGGGGCGCGTATAATTCACCCCTCCACTTT	CASHTRAGGAYNSPLHF
NA	TRBV27	TRBD1	TRBJ2-7	TGTGCCAGCAGTTCACGGACCGGGACAGGGTTTTACGAGCAGTACTTC	CASSSRTGTGFYEQYF
NA	TRBV19	TRBD1	TRBJ1-6	TGTGCCAGTAGTGCGACAGGGGGCAATTCACCCCTCCACTTT	CASSATGGNSPLHF
NA	TRBV6-5	NA	TRBJ2-7	TGTGCCAGCAGGTCCTACAGGGACTCCTACGAGCAGTACTTC	CASRSYRDSYEQYF
NA	TRBV15	TRBD2	TRBJ2-1	TGTGCCACCAGCATTAGCGGGAGCTACAATGAGCAGTTCTTC	CATSISGSYNEQFF
NA	TRBV27	TRBD1	TRBJ1-1	TGTGCCAGCAGGAACAGGGGGTTTGAAGCTTTCTTT	CASRNRGFEAFF
NA	TRBV19	TRBD1	TRBJ2-1	TGTGCCAGTATAAGGACAGGGGAGGATGAGCAGTTCTTC	CASIRTGEDEQFF
NA	TRBV19	NA	TRBJ1-3	TGTGCCACCGTCGGCACGGGTTTTGGTGGAAACACCATATATTTT	CATVGTGFGGNTIYF
NA	TRBV7-3	TRBD1	TRBJ2-1	TGTGCCAGCAGCTGGACAGGGGTCACAAACAATGAGCAGTTCTTC	CASSWTGVTNNEQFF
NA	TRBV30	TRBD1	TRBJ1-1	TGTGCCTGGAGTCCTAGGGGGCGAACTGAAGCTTTCTTT	CAWSPRGRTEAFF
NA	TRBV28	NA	TRBJ1-1	TGTGCCAGCAGGGAGGAGAGAAGGGGTATCACTGAAGCTTTCTTT	CASREERRGITEAFF
NA	TRBV3-1/TRBV3-2	NA	TRBJ1-4	TGTGCCAGCAGCCCCTGGACGGCTAATGAAAAACTGTTTTTT	CASSPWTANEKLFF
NA	TRBV5-4	NA	TRBJ1-2	TGTGCCAGCAGCAGCGGGGTCCGGGATGGCTACACCTTC	CASSSGVRDGYTF
NA	TRBV6-5	NA	TRBJ1-2	TGTGCCAGCAGTTACAGCTTGCCAGCGGGGGGGTATGGCTACACCTTC	CASSYSLPAGGYGYTF
NA	TRBV30	NA	TRBJ2-7	TGTGCCTGGAGTGGACGGGACTACGAGCAGTACTTC	CAWSGRDYEQYF
NA	TRBV28	NA	TRBJ2-1	TGTGCCAGTTGGATCAGGTACAATGAGCAGTTCTTC	CASWIRYNEQFF
NA	TRBV5-5	NA	TRBJ2-3	TGTGCCAGCAGCTTGAGATCAGGGGCCCCGGATACGCAGTATTTT	CASSLRSGAPDTQYF
NA	TRBV7-9	NA	TRBJ1-2	TGTGCCAGCAGCTTTGGGGGTTTTAGGGGTGGCTACACCTTC	CASSFGGFRGGYTF
NA	TRBV27	TRBD1	TRBJ1-2	TGTGCCAGCAGTCCACTCTGGACAGGGGGTGGCTACACCTTC	CASSPLWTGGGYTF
NA	TRBV30	NA	TRBJ1-4	TGTGCCTGGACCCTTGGGGGGGGCAATGAAAAACTGTTTTTT	CAWTLGGGNEKLFF
NA	TRBV20-1	TRBD1	TRBJ1-1	TGCAGTGCTAGTCGGGCAGGGGGCACTGAAGCTTTCTTT	CSASRAGGTEAFF
NA	TRBV5-1	TRBD1	TRBJ2-2	TGCGCCAGCAGCCCATTCGGACAGGGTGGCGGGGAGCTGTTTTTT	CASSPFGQGGGELFF
NA	TRBV5-1	TRBD2	TRBJ2-1	TGCGCCAGCAGCTTGAACTCTGCGGGAGGGTACTACAATGAGCAGTTCTTC	CASSLNSAGGYYNEQFF
NA	TRBV7-3	TRBD2	TRBJ2-3	TGTGCCAGCAGCCCCTTAGCGGGATCCAGGGGCACAGATACGCAGTATTTT	CASSPLAGSRGTDTQYF
NA	TRBV19	NA	TRBJ2-7	TGTGCCAGTAGTATTGGGGTTGGGCAGGGTGACAACGAGCAGTACTTC	CASSIGVGQGDNEQYF
few	TRBV14	NA	TRBJ1-3	TGTGCCAGCAGCCAAGATCTCGGACAGTTATCTGGAAACACCATATATTTT	CASSQDLGQLSGNTIYF
NA	TRBV7-2	TRBD1	TRBJ2-2	TGTGCCAGCAGCTACTACAGGGGAAGAGGGACCGGGGAGCTGTTTTTT	CASSYYRGRGTGELFF